This T cell receptor (beta chain) derives from a study of CDR3 diversity in severe acne. TCRdb reprocessed the PCR reads via MiXCR and lists one record per CDR3 protein. The data show approximately 84,000 distinct CDR3 sequences, approximately 51% seen once. Trimming pared 2 bases from V and 4 bases from J, leaving 10 bases between. CDR1 is MGHRA and CDR2 is YSYEKL in the germline V gene. The CDR3 spans 14 residues. V is TRBV4-1 and J is TRBJ2-3; D ambiguous. The sequencing input was blood. This TCR derives from a male donor in good health, without acne. The CDR3 nucleotides read TGCGCCAGCAGCCAATCCGGACGGCCAGATACGCAGTATTTT. Its protein is CASSQSGRPDTQYF.